What follows are 3 T cell receptor beta chains derived from one specimen sequenced in a study of PD-1 blockade in classical Hodgkin lymphoma. Repertoires were generated with immunoSEQ multiplex PCR, while TCRdb's copy carries only in-frame clones and drops some. The data hold 6,000 to 9,500 clones, with more than 70% observed a single time. Each of the patients experienced relapse following autologous stem cell transplantation, and their brentuximab vedotin exposure differed. From thawed PBMCs, CD4+ T cells were purified using magnetic negative selection. The material sequenced was CD4+ T cells from blood, taken at baseline. These receptor sequences come from a human donor with classical Hodgkin lymphoma.

The V gene is TRBV5-1, the J gene TRBJ2-2; 7 bases line up with TRBD1. Per the germline V gene, CDR1 is SGHRS and CDR2 is YFSETQ. This CDR3 contains 17 residues. Trimming removed 2 bases from V and 0 bases from J; junction bases left unmatched: 7. CDR3 in DNA: TGCGCCAGCAGCTTATACCGGGACAGTGCGAACACCGGGGAGCTGTTTTTT. It yields the protein CASSLYRDSANTGELFF. The full variable domain, with the rest looked up from reference TRBV5-1 and TRBJ2-2, is KAGVTQTPRYLIKTRGQQVTLSCSPISGHRSVSWYQQTPGQGLQFLFEYFSETQRNKGNFPGRFSGRQFSNSRSEMNVSTLELGDSALYLCASSLYRDSANTGELFFGEGSRLTVL.

This clone has just a few counts. CDR3: CASSYSIGNNQPQHF. The CDR3 region has the DNA TGTGCCAGCAGTTACTCGATAGGGAATAATCAGCCCCAGCATTTT. This chain uses TRBV6-5 with TRBJ1-5; D call uncertain. Trimming cost V 0 bases and J 4 bases, with 10 bases left between them. The CDR3 is made up of 15 amino acids. Germline CDR1 is MNHEY and CDR2 is SVGAGI.

This chain connects TRBV5-4 to TRBJ2-5; the D is unclear. Between the trimmed V and J ends, which lost 1 base and 3 bases, there was a span of 7 bases. CDR1 and CDR2 from the germline V gene are SGHNT and YYREEE (reference sequence). This CDR3 has 13 residues. The CDR3 protein is CASSLNWEETQYF. The DNA for the CDR3 is TGTGCCAGCAGCTTGAATTGGGAAGAGACCCAGTACTTC.